The 25 T cell receptor beta chains given below trace back to one sample, sequenced in a study of memory CD4+ T cells and cytomegalovirus serostatus. Single viable CD3+CD4+CD8-CD45RO+ cells were sorted as the memory CD4+ T cells. Generated by immunoSEQ multiplex PCR, the TCRdb table keeps only in-frame clones and is missing some. This sample has about 96,000 clones, with 80% found just once. Sequenced sample: memory CD4+ T cells from blood. Receptor source: an adult in good health and CMV-seropositive.

The chain recombines TRBV5-6 with TRBJ2-7; D unclear. Trimming removed 3 bases from V and 0 bases from J, with 1 base in between. The CDR3 is made up of 11 amino acids. CDR1 is SGHDT and CDR2 is YYEEEE in the germline V gene. The CDR3: CASSYSYEQYF. In DNA form, the CDR3 reads TGTGCCAGCAGCTACTCCTACGAGCAGTACTTC.

The rearrangement links TRBV5-8 to TRBJ2-7; 9 nucleotides line up with TRBD2. Unmatched junction bases numbered 4, after V lost 2 bases and J lost 4 bases. The germline CDR1 and CDR2 sequences are SGHTS and YDEGEE. The CDR3 has 14 amino acids. For the CDR3, the DNA is TGTGCCAGCAGCTTTGCGGGAGGGCCATACGAGCAGTACTTC. Translated: CASSFAGGPYEQYF.

This rearrangement joins TRBV28 to TRBJ2-5; 10 nucleotides agree with TRBD2. The CDR3 consists of 14 residues. The germline V gene encodes CDR1 MDHEN and CDR2 SYDVKM. The J segment lost 4 bases and the V segment lost 6 bases, leaving 5 bases of the junction unmatched. CDR3 DNA sequence: TGTGCCAGCAGACCTAGCGGGAGACGAGAGACCCAGTACTTC. Encoded protein: CASRPSGRRETQYF.

The chain is built from TRBV27 and TRBJ2-7, with D perhaps TRBD2 (5 bases). V shed 4 bases and J shed 5 bases, with 24 bases lying between them. The CDR3 is 17 amino acids. Germline CDR1 reads MNHEY; CDR2 reads SMNVEV (reference sequence). The CDR3 DNA is TGTGCCAGCAGTTCACTCTCGAAGGCTAGCAGAGATCACGAGCAGTACTTC. Translating gives CASSSLSKASRDHEQYF.

The rearrangement joins TRBV5-6 to TRBJ2-6; possibly TRBD1 for D (5 bases). Trimming pared 2 bases from V and 2 bases from J, leaving 8 bases between. This CDR3 contains 15 residues. Germline V lookup: CDR1 SGHDT, CDR2 YYEEEE. Written as DNA, the CDR3 is TGTGCCAGCAGCTTATTAGGGGCTGGGGCCAACGTCCTGACTTTC. It specifies CASSLLGAGANVLTF.

This clone occurred a few times. The chain is built from TRBV30 and TRBJ1-1; D is possibly TRBD1 (5 bases). V was trimmed by 5 bases and J by 1 base, leaving 8 bases between them. Germline CDR1 and CDR2: GTSNPN and SVGIG (reference sequence). The CDR3 extends over 12 amino acids. The CDR3 loop reads CAWGGTNTEAFF. CDR3 DNA sequence: TGTGCCTGGGGGGGGACGAACACTGAAGCTTTCTTT. The full variable domain, its missing parts supplied by reference TRBV30 and TRBJ1-1, is SQTIHQWPATLVQPVGSPLSLECTVEGTSNPNLYWYRQAAGRGLQLLFYSVGIGQISSEVPQNLSASRPQDRQFILSSKKLLLSDSGFYLCAWGGTNTEAFFGQGTRLTVV.

The chain is built from TRBV4-2 and TRBJ2-3; TRBD1 might be the D (6 bases). V lost 0 bases to trimming and J lost 7 bases, with 17 bases between them. This CDR3 has 16 amino acids. Germline CDR1 is LGHNA and CDR2 is YNFKEQ. CDR3 amino acids: CASSQDRGGSTNTQYF. CDR3 sequence (DNA): TGTGCCAGCAGCCAAGACAGGGGTGGGAGTACGAATACGCAGTATTTT.

The chain joins TRBV11-2 to TRBJ1-2, with TRBD1 as a possible D gene (5 bases). V was clipped by 1 base and J by 4 bases, with 10 bases between them. Germline lookup yields CDR1 SGHAT and CDR2 FQNNGV. The CDR3 is made up of 14 amino acids. The CDR3 protein is CASSLGGRIYGYTF. As DNA, the CDR3 is TGTGCCAGCAGCTTAGGGGGCAGGATCTATGGCTACACCTTC.

The genes are TRBV5-4 and TRBJ2-1; 11 positions match TRBD2. The trim removed 5 bases at V and 4 bases at J, leaving 8 bases unmatched. CDR3 length equals 16 residues. The germline V gene encodes CDR1 SGHNT and CDR2 YYREEE (reference sequence). DNA of the CDR3: TGTGCCAGCAGGGACGGGACTAGCGGATTGTACAATGAGCAGTTCTTC. It yields the protein CASRDGTSGLYNEQFF.

The chain recombines TRBV5-4 with TRBJ2-1; the D gene is possibly TRBD1 (6 bases). This CDR3 region has 14 residues. V was cut by 0 bases and J by 5 bases, with 9 bases left in between. Germline values: CDR1 SGHNT, CDR2 YYREEE (reference sequence). The CDR3 spells CASSLGQANNEQFF. The CDR3 nucleotides read TGTGCCAGCAGCTTGGGACAGGCCAACAATGAGCAGTTCTTC.

This chain links TRBV6-6 with TRBJ1-2; D call uncertain. This CDR3 has 10 amino acids. V was pared by 6 bases and J by 8 bases, with 7 bases between. The germline CDR1 and CDR2 sequences are MNHNY and SVGAGI (reference sequence). The CDR3 DNA is TGTGCCAGCAGAGGGTCCGGCTACACCTTC. The encoded protein is CASRGSGYTF.

This clone has more than one count but fewer than ten. The chain uses TRBV28 and TRBJ2-7, with 12 bases aligning to TRBD2. Trimming took 6 bases from V and 1 from J; bases not matched to a gene: 4. Germline values: CDR1 MDHEN, CDR2 SYDVKM. This CDR3 contains 15 residues. The CDR3: CASSSGLAGSYEQYF. In DNA, the CDR3 is TGTGCCAGCAGCTCCGGACTAGCGGGATCCTACGAGCAGTACTTC.

This chain uses TRBV10-3 with TRBJ2-1; 11 positions agree with TRBD2. With 1 base clipped from V and 1 base from J, the junction kept 3 bases outside the gene matches. Germline-derived CDR1 and CDR2 are ENHRY and SYGVKD. The CDR3 contains 17 residues. The CDR3 region has the DNA TGTGCCATCAGTGAGTGGATAGCGGGAGGGTCCTACAATGAGCAGTTCTTC. Translation: CAISEWIAGGSYNEQFF.

A single count supports this clone. The chain recombines TRBV29-1 with TRBJ2-5; D call uncertain. V was clipped by 5 bases and J by 6 bases, with 10 bases between them. The CDR3 is 11 amino acids. Per germline, CDR1 SQVTM and CDR2 ANQGSEA. CDR3 sequence (DNA): TGCAGCGTTTTGGTGAGACAGACCCAGTACTTC. Encoded protein: CSVLVRQTQYF.

The chain combines TRBV6-1 with TRBJ1-3; no definite D call. Trimming took 6 bases from V and 2 from J, leaving 8 bases between them. Germline CDR1 reads MNHNS; CDR2 reads SASEGT. This CDR3 comprises 13 residues. The CDR3 here is CASSERAGNTIYF. As DNA, the CDR3 is TGTGCCAGCAGCGAACGAGCTGGAAACACCATATATTTT.

J is TRBJ1-5 and V is TRBV7-9; D gene uncertain. Germline CDR1 is SEHNR and CDR2 is FQNEAQ (reference sequence). Trimming stripped 3 bases from V and 5 bases from J, with 5 bases between. CDR3 length: 12 amino acids. DNA of the CDR3: TGTGCCAGCAGCTTCAGTGATCAGCCCCAGCATTTT. Translated: CASSFSDQPQHF.

V gene TRBV6-1 combines with J gene TRBJ1-5; D is perhaps TRBD1 (6 bases). V was cut by 1 base and J by 2 bases, with 9 bases left in between. The CDR3 consists of 15 residues. Germline-derived CDR1 and CDR2 are MNHNS and SASEGT. The DNA of the CDR3 is TGTGCCAGCAGTGAAGGGGGGCCGGGCAATCAGCCCCAGCATTTT. Its protein is CASSEGGPGNQPQHF.

This clone was found a few times. The chain employs TRBV21-1 and TRBJ1-5. TRBV21-1 is recorded as a pseudogene. The CDR3 sequence is 13 residues long. CDR3 DNA sequence: TGTGCCAGCAGCAAAGGCCGGGGGGTGCCCCAGCATTTT. Protein: CASSKGRGVPQHF.

This sequence joins TRBV5-1 and TRBJ1-2; D uncertain. From germline, CDR1 is SGHRS and CDR2 YFSETQ. The CDR3 has 13 amino acids. Trimming cost V 4 bases and J 7 bases, with 14 bases left between them. Here the CDR3 DNA reads TGCGCCAGCAGCAGGGCAGAGCTAGGTGGCTACACCTTC. Residues: CASSRAELGGYTF.

This chain uses TRBV7-2 with TRBJ2-1, with 12 bases identical to TRBD2. The CDR3 sequence is 18 residues long. The germline V gene has CDR1 SGHTA and CDR2 FQGNSA. Trimming took 5 bases from V and 8 from J; bases not matched to a gene: 16. CDR3 loop: CASSVRGLTSGSRHEQFF. CDR3 bases: TGTGCCAGCAGCGTTAGGGGACTGACTAGCGGGAGTAGGCATGAGCAGTTCTTC.

Here the CDR3 reads CASSLAAGRDYEQYF. The CDR3 DNA reads as TGTGCCAGCAGCTTAGCCGCAGGGAGGGACTACGAGCAGTACTTC. The V gene is TRBV11-2, the J gene TRBJ2-7, with TRBD2 matching over 7 bases. The germline V gene has CDR1 SGHAT and CDR2 FQNNGV. There are 15 residues in the CDR3. V shed 1 base, J shed 3 bases, and the junction held 6 bases outside the gene matches.

This clone occurred once. J is TRBJ1-4 and V is TRBV5-5; tentatively, D is TRBD1 (6 bases). Germline values: CDR1 SGHKS, CDR2 YYEKEE (reference sequence). The CDR3 length is 15 residues. V was cut by 0 bases and J by 8 bases, with 14 bases left in between. CDR3 bases: TGTGCCAGCAGCTTGGAGTCAGGGGAGGGCGAAAAACTGTTTTTT. Translated: CASSLESGEGEKLFF.

The chain recombines TRBV2 with TRBJ2-5; D is undetermined. Trimming stripped 6 bases from V and 5 bases from J, with 16 bases between. The CDR3 extends over 14 amino acids. From germline, CDR1 is SNHLY and CDR2 FYNNEI. In DNA form, the CDR3 reads TGTGCCAGCAGGGCCCAAGACCCCCGGGAGACCCAGTACTTC. This sequence encodes CASRAQDPRETQYF. Full variable domain (remainder filled in from reference TRBV2 and TRBJ2-5): EPEVTQTPSHQVTQMGQEVILRCVPISNHLYFYWYRQILGQKVEFLVSFYNNEISEKSEIFDDQFSVERPDGSNFTLKIRSTKLEDSAMYFCASRAQDPRETQYFGPGTRLLVL.

V is TRBV5-5 and J is TRBJ2-7, with 7 positions matching TRBD1. With V trimmed by 1 base and J by 2 bases, 6 bases remained unmatched. Germline values: CDR1 SGHKS, CDR2 YYEKEE (reference sequence). The CDR3 has 15 amino acids. The CDR3: CASSLNPTGTYEQYF. In DNA, the CDR3 is TGTGCCAGCAGCTTGAACCCGACAGGGACCTACGAGCAGTACTTC.

The CDR3 region is CASRTGPDIQYF. CDR3 nucleotide sequence: TGTGCCAGCAGAACAGGGCCCGACATTCAGTACTTC. The V call is TRBV2, the J call TRBJ2-4; a possible D gene is TRBD1 (6 bases). Germline V gene data show CDR1 as SNHLY and CDR2 as FYNNEI. The V end lost 6 bases, the J end lost 8 bases, and 11 bases lay between the germline ends. The CDR3 has 12 amino acids.